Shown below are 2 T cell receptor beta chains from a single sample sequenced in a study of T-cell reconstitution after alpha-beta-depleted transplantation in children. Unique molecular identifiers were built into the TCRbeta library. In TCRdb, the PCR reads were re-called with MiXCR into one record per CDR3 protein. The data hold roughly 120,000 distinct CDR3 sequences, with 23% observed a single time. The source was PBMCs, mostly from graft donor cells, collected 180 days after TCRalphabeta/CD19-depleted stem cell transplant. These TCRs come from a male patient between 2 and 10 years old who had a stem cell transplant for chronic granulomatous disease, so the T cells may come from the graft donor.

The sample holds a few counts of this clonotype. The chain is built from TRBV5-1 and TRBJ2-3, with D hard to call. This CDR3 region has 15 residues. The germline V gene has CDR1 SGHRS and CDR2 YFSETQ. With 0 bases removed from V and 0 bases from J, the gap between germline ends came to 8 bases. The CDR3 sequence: CASSLDYRSTDTQYF. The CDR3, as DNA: TGCGCCAGCAGCTTGGACTACCGGAGCACAGATACGCAGTATTTT.

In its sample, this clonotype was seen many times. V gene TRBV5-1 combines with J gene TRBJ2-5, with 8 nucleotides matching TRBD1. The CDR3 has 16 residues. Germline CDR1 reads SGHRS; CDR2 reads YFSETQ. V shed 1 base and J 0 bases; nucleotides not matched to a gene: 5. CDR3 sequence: CASSLRDRIYQETQYF. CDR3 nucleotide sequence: TGCGCCAGCAGCTTGCGGGACAGGATCTACCAAGAGACCCAGTACTTC.